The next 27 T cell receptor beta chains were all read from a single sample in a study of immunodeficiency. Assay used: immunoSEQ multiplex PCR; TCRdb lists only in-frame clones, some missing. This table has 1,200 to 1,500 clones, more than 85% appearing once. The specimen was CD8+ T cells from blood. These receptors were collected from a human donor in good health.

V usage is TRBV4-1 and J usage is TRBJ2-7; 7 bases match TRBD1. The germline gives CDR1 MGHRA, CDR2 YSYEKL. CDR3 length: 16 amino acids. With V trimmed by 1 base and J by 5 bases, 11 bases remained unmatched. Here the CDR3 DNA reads TGCGCCAGCAGCCAAGCCTCAAGAGGACAGGCCCACGAGCAGTACTTC. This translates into CASSQASRGQAHEQYF.

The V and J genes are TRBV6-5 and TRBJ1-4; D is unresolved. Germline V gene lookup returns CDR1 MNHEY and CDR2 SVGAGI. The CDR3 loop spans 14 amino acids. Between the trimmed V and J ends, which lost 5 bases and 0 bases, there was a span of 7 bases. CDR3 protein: CASSRIPTNEKLFF. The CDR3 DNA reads TGTGCCAGCAGTCGCATTCCAACTAATGAAAAACTGTTTTTT.

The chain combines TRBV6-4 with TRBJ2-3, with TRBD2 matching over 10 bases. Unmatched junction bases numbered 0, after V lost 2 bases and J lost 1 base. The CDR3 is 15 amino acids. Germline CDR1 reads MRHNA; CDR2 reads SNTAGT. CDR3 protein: CASSDGLAGTDTQYF. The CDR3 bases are TGTGCCAGCAGTGACGGACTAGCGGGCACAGATACGCAGTATTTT.

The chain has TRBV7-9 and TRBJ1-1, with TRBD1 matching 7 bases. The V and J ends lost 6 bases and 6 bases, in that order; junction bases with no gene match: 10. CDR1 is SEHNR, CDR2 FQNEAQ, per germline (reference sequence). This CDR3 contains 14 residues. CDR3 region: CASSSTRDRPEAFF. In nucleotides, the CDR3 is TGTGCCAGCAGTTCCACCCGGGACAGACCTGAAGCTTTCTTT. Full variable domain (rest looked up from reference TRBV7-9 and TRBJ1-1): DTGVSQNPRHKITKRGQNVTFRCDPISEHNRLYWYRQTLGQGPEFLTYFQNEAQLEKSRLLSDRFSAERPKGSFSTLEIQRTEQGDSAMYLCASSSTRDRPEAFFGQGTRLTVV.

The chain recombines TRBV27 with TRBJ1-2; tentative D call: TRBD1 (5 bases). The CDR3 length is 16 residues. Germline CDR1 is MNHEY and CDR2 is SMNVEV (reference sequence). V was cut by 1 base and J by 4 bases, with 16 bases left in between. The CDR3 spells CASSLYPEAGSYGYTF. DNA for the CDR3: TGTGCCAGCAGTTTATACCCCGAGGCAGGGAGCTATGGCTACACCTTC.

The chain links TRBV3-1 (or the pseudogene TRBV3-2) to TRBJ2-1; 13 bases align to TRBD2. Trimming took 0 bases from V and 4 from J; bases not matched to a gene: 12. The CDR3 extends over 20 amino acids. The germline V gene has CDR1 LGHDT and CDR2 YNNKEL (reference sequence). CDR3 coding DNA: TGTGCCAGCAGCCAAGATCGTTCGACTAGCGGGGGGCCAGGTTACAATGAGCAGTTCTTC. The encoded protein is CASSQDRSTSGGPGYNEQFF.

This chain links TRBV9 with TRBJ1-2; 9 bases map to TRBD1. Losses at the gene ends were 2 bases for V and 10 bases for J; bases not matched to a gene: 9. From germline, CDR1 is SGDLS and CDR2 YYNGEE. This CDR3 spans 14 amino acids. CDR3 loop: CASSVFRTGVDYTF. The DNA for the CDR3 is TGTGCCAGCAGCGTCTTCCGGACAGGGGTGGACTACACCTTC.

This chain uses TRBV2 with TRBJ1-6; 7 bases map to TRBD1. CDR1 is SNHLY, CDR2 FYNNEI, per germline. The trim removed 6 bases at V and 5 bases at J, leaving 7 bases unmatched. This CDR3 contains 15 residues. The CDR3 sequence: CASSRGTEHNSPLHF. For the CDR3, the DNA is TGTGCCAGCAGCCGAGGGACAGAACATAATTCACCCCTCCACTTT.

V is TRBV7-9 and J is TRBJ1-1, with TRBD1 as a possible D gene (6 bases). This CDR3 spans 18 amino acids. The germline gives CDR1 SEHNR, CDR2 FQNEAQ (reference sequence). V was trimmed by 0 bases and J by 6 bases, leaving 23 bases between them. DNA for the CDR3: TGTGCCAGCAGCTTAGCAGGGACATCCGGCCTAAAGGGATCTGAAGCTTTCTTT. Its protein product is CASSLAGTSGLKGSEAFF. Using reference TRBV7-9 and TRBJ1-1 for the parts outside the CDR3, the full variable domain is DTGVSQNPRHKITKRGQNVTFRCDPISEHNRLYWYRQTLGQGPEFLTYFQNEAQLEKSRLLSDRFSAERPKGSFSTLEIQRTEQGDSAMYLCASSLAGTSGLKGSEAFFGQGTRLTVV.

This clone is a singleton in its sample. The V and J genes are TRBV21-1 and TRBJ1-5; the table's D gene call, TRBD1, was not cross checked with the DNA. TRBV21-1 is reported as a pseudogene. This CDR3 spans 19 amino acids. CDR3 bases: TGTGCCAGCAGCAAAGTTCCGGACCAGGGGGATATTTCCTTGCGGCCCCAGCATTTT. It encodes CASSKVPDQGDISLRPQHF.

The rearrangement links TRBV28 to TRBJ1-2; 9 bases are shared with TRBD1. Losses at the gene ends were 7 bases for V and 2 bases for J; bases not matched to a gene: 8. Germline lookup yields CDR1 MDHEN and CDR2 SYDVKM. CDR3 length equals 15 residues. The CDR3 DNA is TGTGCCAGCACCTTAACCGGGACAGGGAACTATGGCTACACCTTC. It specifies CASTLTGTGNYGYTF.

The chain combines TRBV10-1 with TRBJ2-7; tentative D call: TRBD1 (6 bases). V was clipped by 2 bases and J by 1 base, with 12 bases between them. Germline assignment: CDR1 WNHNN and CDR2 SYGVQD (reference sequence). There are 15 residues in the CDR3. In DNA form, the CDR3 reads TGCGCCAGCAGTGAGGCCCCAGGGACATCCTACGAGCAGTACTTC. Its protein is CASSEAPGTSYEQYF.

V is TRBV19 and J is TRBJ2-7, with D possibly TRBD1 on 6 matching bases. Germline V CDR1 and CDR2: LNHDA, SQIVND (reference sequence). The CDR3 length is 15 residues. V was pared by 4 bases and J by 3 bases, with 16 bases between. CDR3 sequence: CASSTRQAPLYEQYF. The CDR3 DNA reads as TGTGCCAGTAGTACCCGACAGGCCCCCCTCTACGAGCAGTACTTC.

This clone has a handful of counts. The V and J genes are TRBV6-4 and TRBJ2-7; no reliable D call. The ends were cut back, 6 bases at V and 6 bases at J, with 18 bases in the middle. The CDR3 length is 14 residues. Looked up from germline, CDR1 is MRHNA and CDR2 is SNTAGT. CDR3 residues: CASSQPAPSGEQYF. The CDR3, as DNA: TGTGCCAGCAGCCAACCGGCCCCCTCGGGCGAGCAGTACTTC.

The CDR3: CSVAGQGSYEQYF. CDR3 DNA: TGCAGCGTTGCAGGACAGGGTTCCTACGAGCAGTACTTC. This chain uses TRBV29-1 with TRBJ2-7, with 8 positions matching TRBD1. J lost 1 base, V lost 4 bases, and 3 bases had no gene match. This CDR3 comprises 13 residues. Germline loops: CDR1 SQVTM, CDR2 ANQGSEA.

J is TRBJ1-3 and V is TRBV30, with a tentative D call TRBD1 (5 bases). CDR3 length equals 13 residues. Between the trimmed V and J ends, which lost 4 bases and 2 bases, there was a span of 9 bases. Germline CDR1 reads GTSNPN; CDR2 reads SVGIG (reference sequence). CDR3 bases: TGTGCCTGGAACAGGCGCACTGGAAACACCATATATTTT. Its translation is CAWNRRTGNTIYF.

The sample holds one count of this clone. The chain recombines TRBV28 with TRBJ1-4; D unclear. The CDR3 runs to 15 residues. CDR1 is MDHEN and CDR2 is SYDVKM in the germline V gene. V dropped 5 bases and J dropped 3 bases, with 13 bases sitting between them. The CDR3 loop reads CASSKPGEANEKLFF. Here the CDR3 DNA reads TGTGCCAGCAGTAAGCCGGGAGAAGCTAATGAAAAACTGTTTTTT.

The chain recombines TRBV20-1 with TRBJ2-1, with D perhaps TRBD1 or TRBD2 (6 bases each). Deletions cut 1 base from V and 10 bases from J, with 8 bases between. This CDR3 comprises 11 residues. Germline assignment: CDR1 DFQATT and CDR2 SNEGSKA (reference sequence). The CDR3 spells CSARGGGEQFF. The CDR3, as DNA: TGCAGTGCTAGAGGAGGGGGGGAGCAGTTCTTC.

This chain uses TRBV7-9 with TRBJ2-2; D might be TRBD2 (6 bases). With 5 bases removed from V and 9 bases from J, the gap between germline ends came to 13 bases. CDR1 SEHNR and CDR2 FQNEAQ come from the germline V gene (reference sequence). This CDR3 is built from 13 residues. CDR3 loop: CASSLGGIRELFF. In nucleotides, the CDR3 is TGTGCCAGCAGCCTTGGGGGGATCCGGGAGCTGTTTTTT.

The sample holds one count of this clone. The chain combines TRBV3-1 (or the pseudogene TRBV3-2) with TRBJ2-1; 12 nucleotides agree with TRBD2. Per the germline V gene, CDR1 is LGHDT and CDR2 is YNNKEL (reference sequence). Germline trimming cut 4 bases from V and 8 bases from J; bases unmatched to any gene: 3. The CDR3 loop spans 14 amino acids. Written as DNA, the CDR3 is TGTGCCAGCAGCCCCGGACTAGCGGGGTATGAGCAGTTCTTC. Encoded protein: CASSPGLAGYEQFF.

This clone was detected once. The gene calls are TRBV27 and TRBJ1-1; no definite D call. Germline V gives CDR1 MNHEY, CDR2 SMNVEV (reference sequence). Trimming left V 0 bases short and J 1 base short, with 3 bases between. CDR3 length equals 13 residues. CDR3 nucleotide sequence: TGTGCCAGCAGTTTATCTCCGAACACTGAAGCTTTCTTT. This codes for CASSLSPNTEAFF.

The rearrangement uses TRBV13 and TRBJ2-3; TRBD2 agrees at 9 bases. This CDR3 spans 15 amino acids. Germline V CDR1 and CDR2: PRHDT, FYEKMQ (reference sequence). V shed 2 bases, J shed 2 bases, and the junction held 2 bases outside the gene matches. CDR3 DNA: TGTGCCAGCAGCTTAAGCGGGGGGCTCACAGATACGCAGTATTTT. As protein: CASSLSGGLTDTQYF.

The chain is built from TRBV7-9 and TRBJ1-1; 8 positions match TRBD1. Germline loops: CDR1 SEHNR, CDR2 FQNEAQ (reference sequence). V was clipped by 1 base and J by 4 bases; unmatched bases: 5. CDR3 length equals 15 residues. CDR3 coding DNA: TGTGCCAGCAGCTTAGTACAGGGGGTAGGCACTGAAGCTTTCTTT. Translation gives CASSLVQGVGTEAFF.

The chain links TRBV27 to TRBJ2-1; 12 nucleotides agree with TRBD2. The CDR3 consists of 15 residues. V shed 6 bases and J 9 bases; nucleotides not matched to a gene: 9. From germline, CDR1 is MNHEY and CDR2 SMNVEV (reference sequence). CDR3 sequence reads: CASRLLAGGRSEQFF. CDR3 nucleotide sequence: TGTGCCAGCAGACTTCTAGCGGGGGGGCGGAGTGAGCAGTTCTTC.

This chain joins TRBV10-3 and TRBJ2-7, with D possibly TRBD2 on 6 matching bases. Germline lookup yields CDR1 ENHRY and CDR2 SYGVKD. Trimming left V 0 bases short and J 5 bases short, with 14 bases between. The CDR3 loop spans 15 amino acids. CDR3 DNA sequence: TGTGCCATCAGTGAGTCCGGGGAGGAATGGCACGAGCAGTACTTC. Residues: CAISESGEEWHEQYF.

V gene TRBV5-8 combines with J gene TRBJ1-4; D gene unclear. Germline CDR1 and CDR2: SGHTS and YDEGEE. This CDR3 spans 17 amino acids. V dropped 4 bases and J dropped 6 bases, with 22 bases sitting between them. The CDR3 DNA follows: TGTGCCAGCAGCGATGGCGGGCGTAAAGAACAATATGAAAAACTGTTTTTT. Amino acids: CASSDGGRKEQYEKLFF.

Written as DNA, the CDR3 is TGCGCCAGCACCCTCAGCGGAGAAACAGATACGCAGTATTTT. Protein: CASTLSGETDTQYF. The chain combines TRBV4-1 with TRBJ2-3, with a tentative D call TRBD2 (5 bases). Germline V lookup: CDR1 MGHRA, CDR2 YSYEKL. Trimming left V 7 bases short and J 3 bases short, with 14 bases between. The CDR3 covers 14 residues.